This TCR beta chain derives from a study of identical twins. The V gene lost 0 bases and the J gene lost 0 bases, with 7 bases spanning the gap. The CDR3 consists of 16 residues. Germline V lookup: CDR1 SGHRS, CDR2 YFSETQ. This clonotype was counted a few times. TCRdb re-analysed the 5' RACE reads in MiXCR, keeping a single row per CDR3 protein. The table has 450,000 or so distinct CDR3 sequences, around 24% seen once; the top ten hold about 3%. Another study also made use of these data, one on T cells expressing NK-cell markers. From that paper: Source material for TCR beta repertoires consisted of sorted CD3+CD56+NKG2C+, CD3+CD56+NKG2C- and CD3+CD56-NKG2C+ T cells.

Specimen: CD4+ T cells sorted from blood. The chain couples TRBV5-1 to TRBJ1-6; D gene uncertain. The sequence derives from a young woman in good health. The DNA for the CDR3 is TGCGCCAGCAGCTTGGACTTTAGCTCCTATAATTCACCCCTCCACTTT. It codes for CASSLDFSSYNSPLHF.